The source of this T cell receptor (beta chain) is a study of blood T cell repertoires in COVID-19. Repertoires were generated with immunoSEQ multiplex PCR, while TCRdb's copy carries only in-frame clones and drops some. The sample records around 160,000 clones, around nine tenths being singletons. With 3 bases clipped from V and 10 bases from J, the junction kept 8 bases outside the gene matches. Germline V gene lookup returns CDR1 DFQATT and CDR2 SNEGSKA (reference sequence). The CDR3 has 14 residues. The clonotype comes from a human donor in a cohort sampled during active COVID-19. The chain joins TRBV20-1 to TRBJ1-6; 8 nucleotides align to TRBD1. Sequencing was performed on peripheral blood. The CDR3 bases are TGCAGTGCTAGTAGGACAGGGAGGGGATCACCCCTCCACTTT. Its protein product is CSASRTGRGSPLHF.